This T cell receptor beta chain was sequenced during a study of Graves' ophthalmopathy and Graves' hyperthyroidism. Germline CDR1 and CDR2: SGHRS and YFSETQ. The CDR3 has 13 amino acids. Hyperthyroidism cases were recent diagnoses of under 2 months' duration in people aged 18 to 65. For repertoire sequencing, the TCR beta CDR3 regions were amplified from RNA transcripts. In the first round, RT-PCR was carried out with HTBI primers, and a multiplex PCR formed the second round. Each CDR3 protein gets one entry after TCRdb re-called the multiplex PCR reads with MiXCR. The sample contains hundreds of thousands of distinct CDR3 sequences, around a fifth of which appear only once. This clonotype has ten or more counts. A junction end diverges from the germline sequence, so it may reflect a read error.

This rearrangement joins TRBV5-1 to TRBJ1-2; D ambiguous. Sequencing input: peripheral blood. This receptor was obtained from a woman aged 18-29 years with stable Graves' hyperthyroidism. Some clones in this sample may be carry-over from other donors' samples. DNA of the CDR3: TGTGCCAGCAGCCTGGACGGAAACTATGGCTACACCTTC. This gives the protein CASSLDGNYGYTF.